This T cell receptor (beta chain) is drawn from a study of cytotoxic CD8 clonotypes in ibrutinib-treated CLL. The data were produced by immunoSEQ multiplex PCR, yet TCRdb's version contains in-frame clones alone and is incomplete. The sample yields around 200,000 clones, about four fifths seen once. The V and J ends lost 4 bases and 2 bases, in that order; junction bases with no gene match: 12. The CDR3 length is 16 residues. Germline lookup yields CDR1 SGHRS and CDR2 YFSETQ. This clonotype was obtained from a human donor with chronic lymphocytic leukemia. Here the sequenced sample was PBMCs, taken after 12 months of ibrutinib treatment. The chain has TRBV5-1 and TRBJ2-7; 7 nucleotides align to TRBD2. CDR3 bases: TGCGCCAGCAGCCTTCCAGCGGGAACAAACCCCTACGAGCAGTACTTC. This gives the protein CASSLPAGTNPYEQYF.